In its sample, the clone carrying this TCR beta chain was seen once. This sample is drawn from a study of CD8+ T cells in alopecia areata. V lost 0 bases and J lost 7, with 8 bases in between. The length of the CDR3 is 12 residues. Germline lookup yields CDR1 SGHRS and CDR2 YFSETQ. TCR sequencing used cDNA made by reverse transcription of extracted RNA. Produced via immunoSEQ multiplex PCR; TCRdb's table is partial and in-frame only. The sample consists of some 100,000 clones, approximately 60% of them appearing once. Sequenced sample: CD4+ T cells sorted from blood. The TCR was taken from a human donor in good health. This chain connects TRBV5-1 to TRBJ2-7; D gene ambiguous. The chain's CDR3 is CASSLVLGEQYF. CDR3 DNA sequence: TGCGCCAGCAGCTTGGTTTTGGGAGAGCAGTACTTC.